A selection of T cell receptor beta chains follows, all from one sample in a study of OX40 agonist ivuxolimab in advanced cancers. Produced via immunoSEQ multiplex PCR; TCRdb's table is partial and in-frame only. Seen here are tens of thousands of clones, approximately 85% observed once, and the top ten hold approximately 9.4%. The sequencing used CD4+ or CD8+ T cells sorted from blood, collected in a trial of the OX40 agonist ivuxolimab. Receptor source: an adult with an advanced solid tumor such as melanoma, head and neck, liver or kidney cancer. Both conserved end residues are part of each CDR3. The D gene is left open where the match is weak. Clone size is given for some rows only: seen once, a few or many times, or a class if the clone is expanded.

NA,TRBV7-3,TRBD1,13,TRBJ2-5,CASSLDRLETQYF,TGTGCCAGCAGCTTGGACAGGTTGGAGACCCAGTACTTC
NA,TRBV30,NA,11,TRBJ2-5,CAWNSLETQYF,TGTGCCTGGAACTCTCTGGAGACCCAGTACTTC
NA,TRBV14,TRBD1,14,TRBJ2-7,CASSPTGGRYEQYF,TGTGCCAGCAGCCCGACAGGGGGCCGCTACGAGCAGTACTTC
NA,TRBV7-2,NA,14,TRBJ2-7,CASSVTPGTYEQYF,TGTGCCAGCAGTGTAACGCCAGGGACTTACGAGCAGTACTTC
NA,TRBV19,NA,12,TRBJ1-2,CASTTRPGDYTF,TGTGCCAGTACCACCCGACCGGGCGACTACACCTTC
NA,TRBV5-1,NA,11,TRBJ1-1,CASRGGTEAFF,TGCGCCAGCAGGGGGGGCACTGAAGCTTTCTTT
NA,TRBV7-3,TRBD1,15,TRBJ2-5,CASSPGQGSQETQYF,TGTGCCAGCAGCCCCGGACAGGGGAGCCAAGAGACCCAGTACTTC
NA,TRBV19,NA,16,TRBJ2-3,CASSQIGGLGTDTQYF,TGTGCCAGTAGCCAAATCGGGGGCTTGGGCACAGATACGCAGTATTTT
once,TRBV2,NA,14,TRBJ2-5,CASSRQGYQETQYF,TGTGCCAGCAGCCGCCAGGGGTACCAAGAGACCCAGTACTTC
NA,TRBV7-2,NA,15,TRBJ2-3,CASSLEGKRADTQYF,TGTGCCAGCAGCTTAGAGGGAAAGCGGGCGGATACGCAGTATTTT
NA,TRBV10-3,NA,13,TRBJ1-1,CAIRYDRDTEAFF,TGTGCCATCAGATACGACAGAGACACTGAAGCTTTCTTT
once,TRBV5-1,TRBD2,18,TRBJ2-1,CASSSGPLAGGSHNEQFF,TGCGCCAGCAGCTCTGGCCCCCTAGCGGGGGGGAGTCACAATGAGCAGTTCTTC
NA,TRBV2,NA,13,TRBJ1-3,CASRDTPGNTIYF,TGTGCCAGCAGGGACACACCTGGAAACACCATATATTTT
NA,TRBV27,TRBD1,16,TRBJ1-2,CASSFSGDRGIGGYTF,TGTGCCAGCAGTTTTTCAGGGGACAGGGGAATTGGTGGCTACACCTTC
NA,TRBV11-2,TRBD1,13,TRBJ1-1,CASSLQGGAEAFF,TGTGCCAGCAGTCTACAGGGGGGCGCTGAAGCTTTCTTT
NA,TRBV27,TRBD1,14,TRBJ2-7,CASTSYRGAYEQYF,TGTGCCAGCACGAGTTACAGGGGGGCCTACGAGCAGTACTTC
NA,TRBV25-1,TRBD1,15,TRBJ2-7,CASRSPGQGVYEQYF,TGTGCCAGCAGGTCGCCCGGACAGGGGGTCTACGAGCAGTACTTC
NA,TRBV7-6,NA,15,TRBJ1-1,CASSLALEAYTEAFF,TGTGCCAGCAGCTTAGCGCTGGAGGCTTACACTGAAGCTTTCTTT
NA,TRBV2,NA,13,TRBJ1-1,CASSEAGESEAFF,TGTGCCAGCAGTGAAGCAGGCGAAAGTGAAGCTTTCTTT
NA,TRBV12-5,NA,13,TRBJ2-1,CASRDGAYNEQFF,TGTGCTAGCCGGGACGGGGCCTACAATGAGCAGTTCTTC
NA,TRBV28,TRBD2,18,TRBJ2-2,CASSTTGTSGRATGELFF,TGTGCCAGCAGTACTACCGGGACTAGCGGGAGGGCAACCGGGGAGCTGTTTTTT
NA,TRBV25-1,NA,13,TRBJ2-1,CAVRTGSYNEQFF,TGTGCCGTACGAACAGGTTCCTACAATGAGCAGTTCTTC
once,TRBV19,NA,15,TRBJ1-2,CASTIMGGGGYGYTF,TGTGCCAGTACCATAATGGGTGGGGGAGGATATGGCTACACCTTC
NA,TRBV5-1,NA,15,TRBJ2-7,CASSLGTGPAYEQYF,TGCGCCAGCAGCTTAGGAACAGGGCCGGCCTACGAGCAGTACTTC
many,TRBV4-1,TRBD2,18,TRBJ2-1,CASSQDDNSGRFYNEQFF,TGCGCCAGCAGCCAAGATGATAATAGCGGGAGATTCTACAATGAGCAGTTCTTC
NA,TRBV5-1,NA,15,TRBJ1-1,CASSSRSGVSTEAFF,TGCGCCAGCAGCTCACGGTCAGGGGTGAGCACTGAAGCTTTCTTT
NA,TRBV29-1,NA,12,TRBJ2-5,CSVEWAGQTQYF,TGCAGCGTTGAATGGGCAGGGCAGACCCAGTACTTC
NA,TRBV6-5,TRBD1,15,TRBJ1-2,CASSYSLGQNYGYTF,TGTGCCAGCAGTTACTCGTTGGGACAGAACTATGGCTACACCTTC
NA,TRBV5-1,TRBD2,16,TRBJ2-1,CASSPRTSGGLNEQFF,TGCGCCAGCAGCCCCCGGACTAGCGGGGGCCTCAATGAGCAGTTCTTC
NA,TRBV9,TRBD1,15,TRBJ2-2,CASSSLDRGFGELFF,TGTGCCAGCAGCTCATTGGACAGGGGTTTCGGGGAGCTGTTTTTT
NA,TRBV6-1,TRBD2,14,TRBJ2-3,CASRAGGNTDTQYF,TGTGCCAGCAGAGCCGGGGGGAACACAGATACGCAGTATTTT
NA,TRBV27,TRBD2,18,TRBJ2-2,CASSFRLAGPGVTGELFF,TGTGCCAGCAGTTTTAGGCTAGCGGGGCCCGGGGTGACCGGGGAGCTGTTTTTT
once,TRBV27,NA,14,TRBJ2-7,CASSLRGGPYEQYF,TGTGCCAGCAGTTTGCGGGGCGGACCCTACGAGCAGTACTTC
NA,TRBV5-4,TRBD2,15,TRBJ2-7,CASSLRSGRGYEQYF,TGTGCCAGCAGCTTGCGGAGCGGGAGAGGCTACGAGCAGTACTTC
NA,TRBV11-3,NA,15,TRBJ1-1,CASSPLRGGSTEAFF,TGTGCCAGCAGCCCTCTAAGAGGAGGGAGCACTGAAGCTTTCTTT
NA,TRBV28,NA,10,TRBJ2-7,CASSLSEQYF,TGTGCCAGCAGTTTATCCGAGCAGTACTTC
NA,TRBV4-2,NA,12,TRBJ2-2,CASSGRTGELFF,TGTGCCAGCAGTGGCCGCACCGGGGAGCTGTTTTTT
NA,TRBV7-9,NA,15,TRBJ2-7,CASSLAMGPFYEQYF,TGTGCCAGCAGCTTAGCGATGGGACCGTTCTACGAGCAGTACTTC
NA,TRBV18,NA,13,TRBJ2-7,CASSPKLDYEQYF,TGTGCCAGCTCACCAAAACTGGACTACGAGCAGTACTTC
NA,TRBV12-5,TRBD1,16,TRBJ2-3,CASGRDRAPSTDTQYF,TGTGCTAGTGGTCGGGACAGGGCTCCTAGCACAGATACGCAGTATTTT
NA,TRBV18,NA,13,TRBJ1-1,CASSPAMNTEAFF,TGTGCCAGCTCACCCGCCATGAACACTGAAGCTTTCTTT
NA,TRBV2,NA,13,TRBJ1-6,CASSEAILPTLHF,TGTGCCAGCAGTGAAGCGATACTTCCGACCCTCCACTTT